A selection of T cell receptor beta chains follows, all from one sample in a study of a mutant IDH1 vaccine in newly diagnosed glioma. Antigens of these TCRs are unknown. Assay: immunoSEQ multiplex PCR; the TCRdb copy retains only in-frame clones and omits some. In the table there are about 24,000 clones, 84% of which are singletons. The sample in question was PBMCs, obtained from a glioma patient whose treatment included an IDH1 peptide vaccine. The source of these receptors is a man aged 35 to 55 with glioma. Both conserved end residues are part of each CDR3. A D gene is named only where the DNA matches it firmly. A clone size is listed for some rows: how often the clone was seen (once, few, many), or a class if it is expanded.

v_call: TRBV9
d_call: -
clone_size: -
j_call: TRBJ2-3
cdr3_aa: CASSVEGGGTDTQYF
cdr3_nt: TGTGCCAGCAGCGTAGAGGGGGGAGGGACAGATACGCAGTATTTT

v_call: TRBV11-3
d_call: -
clone_size: -
j_call: TRBJ2-2
cdr3_aa: CASSPRAAGTGELFF
cdr3_nt: TGTGCCAGCAGCCCACGGGCGGCCGGCACCGGGGAGCTGTTTTTT

v_call: TRBV27
d_call: TRBD1
clone_size: medium-sized
j_call: TRBJ2-2
cdr3_aa: CASSSRDRGRLSRTGELFF
cdr3_nt: TGTGCCAGCAGTAGCCGGGACAGGGGGCGTTTGAGTAGGACCGGGGAGCTGTTTTTT

v_call: TRBV6-4
d_call: TRBD1
clone_size: -
j_call: TRBJ2-7
cdr3_aa: CASSEPGQGLGEQYF
cdr3_nt: TGTGCCAGCAGTGAACCCGGACAGGGGCTGGGAGAGCAGTACTTC

v_call: TRBV18
d_call: -
clone_size: -
j_call: TRBJ2-7
cdr3_aa: CASSGGANYEQYF
cdr3_nt: TGTGCCAGCTCCGGCGGGGCCAACTACGAGCAGTACTTC

v_call: TRBV7-2
d_call: -
clone_size: -
j_call: TRBJ2-3
cdr3_aa: CASSYMRDTQYF
cdr3_nt: TGTGCCAGCAGCTACATGCGGGATACGCAGTATTTT

v_call: TRBV7-9
d_call: TRBD1
clone_size: once
j_call: TRBJ2-2
cdr3_aa: CASSLGKFRGPYTGELFF
cdr3_nt: TGTGCCAGCAGCTTAGGGAAATTCAGGGGGCCCTACACCGGGGAGCTGTTTTTT

v_call: TRBV18
d_call: -
clone_size: -
j_call: TRBJ1-1
cdr3_aa: CASSRAFGNTEAFF
cdr3_nt: TGTGCCAGCTCACGGGCATTCGGGAACACTGAAGCTTTCTTT

v_call: TRBV7-2
d_call: TRBD2
clone_size: -
j_call: TRBJ2-1
cdr3_aa: CASSLDLWLAGNEQFF
cdr3_nt: TGTGCCAGCAGCTTAGATCTTTGGCTAGCGGGTAATGAGCAGTTCTTC

v_call: TRBV5-1
d_call: -
clone_size: -
j_call: TRBJ2-5
cdr3_aa: CASSPPTGPETQYF
cdr3_nt: TGCGCCAGCAGCCCACCGACAGGACCAGAGACCCAGTACTTC

v_call: TRBV9
d_call: -
clone_size: -
j_call: TRBJ2-2
cdr3_aa: CASRGGTTNTGELFF
cdr3_nt: TGTGCCAGCAGGGGGGGGACAACGAACACCGGGGAGCTGTTTTTT

v_call: TRBV10-3
d_call: TRBD1
clone_size: -
j_call: TRBJ1-2
cdr3_aa: CAISEDRVYGYTF
cdr3_nt: TGTGCCATCAGTGAGGACAGGGTCTATGGCTATACCTTC

v_call: TRBV18
d_call: -
clone_size: -
j_call: TRBJ2-6
cdr3_aa: CASSLRISGANVLTF
cdr3_nt: TGTGCCAGCTCACTTAGGATATCTGGGGCCAACGTCCTGACTTTC

v_call: TRBV28
d_call: -
clone_size: -
j_call: TRBJ1-1
cdr3_aa: CATTRFLNTEAFF
cdr3_nt: TGTGCCACAACGAGATTCCTAAACACTGAAGCTTTCTTT

v_call: TRBV21-1
d_call: -
clone_size: -
j_call: TRBJ2-2
cdr3_aa: CASSNFHTGELFF
cdr3_nt: TGTGCCAGCAGCAATTTTCACACCGGGGAGCTGTTTTTT

v_call: TRBV28
d_call: TRBD2
clone_size: -
j_call: TRBJ2-2
cdr3_aa: CASTYPQTSVNTGELFF
cdr3_nt: TGTGCCAGCACGTACCCGCAGACTAGCGTGAACACCGGGGAGCTGTTTTTT

v_call: TRBV9
d_call: -
clone_size: -
j_call: TRBJ2-7
cdr3_aa: CASSVYPGHNYEQYF
cdr3_nt: TGTGCCAGCAGCGTCTATCCGGGACACAACTACGAGCAGTACTTC

v_call: TRBV6-5
d_call: TRBD2
clone_size: -
j_call: TRBJ2-1
cdr3_aa: CASSSAGREGLGEQFF
cdr3_nt: TGTGCCAGCAGTTCCGCGGGGCGGGAGGGCTTGGGGGAGCAGTTCTTC

v_call: TRBV14
d_call: -
clone_size: once
j_call: TRBJ2-3
cdr3_aa: CASSQRAETDTQYF
cdr3_nt: TGTGCCAGCAGCCAGCGAGCGGAAACAGATACGCAGTATTTT

v_call: TRBV9
d_call: TRBD1
clone_size: -
j_call: TRBJ2-7
cdr3_aa: CASSVEGGTGALEQYF
cdr3_nt: TGTGCCAGCAGCGTAGAGGGGGGGACAGGGGCTCTCGAGCAGTACTTC

v_call: TRBV16
d_call: -
clone_size: -
j_call: TRBJ2-7
cdr3_aa: CASVGGRDHEQYF
cdr3_nt: TGTGCCAGCGTGGGGGGGCGCGACCACGAGCAGTACTTC

v_call: TRBV20-1
d_call: TRBD1
clone_size: -
j_call: TRBJ2-7
cdr3_aa: CSGTGIHEQYF
cdr3_nt: TGCAGTGGGACAGGCATACACGAGCAGTACTTC

v_call: TRBV5-6
d_call: -
clone_size: -
j_call: TRBJ2-6
cdr3_aa: CASSSMANVLTF
cdr3_nt: TGTGCCAGCAGCTCAATGGCCAACGTCCTGACTTTC

v_call: TRBV5-5
d_call: -
clone_size: -
j_call: TRBJ1-3
cdr3_aa: CASSLQGNTIYF
cdr3_nt: TGTGCCAGCAGCTTGCAGGGGAACACCATATATTTT

v_call: TRBV10-3
d_call: -
clone_size: -
j_call: TRBJ2-7
cdr3_aa: CAISERAYEQYF
cdr3_nt: TGTGCCATCAGTGAAAGGGCCTACGAGCAGTACTTC

v_call: TRBV10-3
d_call: -
clone_size: -
j_call: TRBJ2-1
cdr3_aa: CAISEGQSYEQFF
cdr3_nt: TGTGCCATCAGTGAGGGGCAGTCCTATGAGCAGTTCTTC

v_call: TRBV28
d_call: -
clone_size: -
j_call: TRBJ1-2
cdr3_aa: CASSQRTVYGYTF
cdr3_nt: TGTGCCAGCAGTCAACGGACAGTTTATGGCTACACCTTC

v_call: TRBV2
d_call: -
clone_size: -
j_call: TRBJ2-7
cdr3_aa: CASSEWGGGNYYEQYF
cdr3_nt: TGTGCCAGCAGTGAATGGGGTGGGGGGAATTACTACGAGCAGTACTTC

v_call: TRBV19
d_call: -
clone_size: -
j_call: TRBJ2-7
cdr3_aa: CASSPGLYYEQYF
cdr3_nt: TGTGCCAGTAGCCCGGGACTTTACTACGAGCAGTACTTC

v_call: TRBV19
d_call: -
clone_size: few
j_call: TRBJ1-5
cdr3_aa: CASSTTGQENQPQHF
cdr3_nt: TGTGCCAGTAGTACCACTGGGCAAGAGAATCAGCCCCAGCATTTT

v_call: TRBV5-4
d_call: TRBD1
clone_size: -
j_call: TRBJ1-4
cdr3_aa: CASSQQGAVEKLFF
cdr3_nt: TGTGCCAGCAGCCAACAGGGGGCCGTCGAAAAACTGTTTTTT

v_call: TRBV27
d_call: -
clone_size: -
j_call: TRBJ2-7
cdr3_aa: CASSLGGGRYEQYF
cdr3_nt: TGTGCCAGCAGTTTAGGAGGGGGTCGGTACGAGCAGTACTTC

v_call: TRBV4-2
d_call: -
clone_size: -
j_call: TRBJ2-3
cdr3_aa: CASSQTSSDTQYF
cdr3_nt: TGTGCCAGCAGCCAAACAAGCTCCGATACGCAGTATTTT

v_call: TRBV18
d_call: -
clone_size: -
j_call: TRBJ1-5
cdr3_aa: CASSREDGPQHF
cdr3_nt: TGTGCCAGCTCACGGGAGGACGGCCCCCAGCATTTT

v_call: TRBV9
d_call: TRBD1
clone_size: -
j_call: TRBJ2-6
cdr3_aa: CASSVTLSGTGDSGANVLTF
cdr3_nt: TGTGCCAGCAGCGTAACTCTTTCCGGGACAGGGGACTCTGGGGCCAACGTCCTGACTTTC

v_call: TRBV25-1
d_call: TRBD1
clone_size: -
j_call: TRBJ2-1
cdr3_aa: CASLAGGRDEQFF
cdr3_nt: TGTGCCAGCTTGGCAGGGGGTCGCGATGAGCAGTTCTTC

v_call: TRBV6-5
d_call: TRBD1
clone_size: -
j_call: TRBJ2-2
cdr3_aa: CASSRDRADTGELFF
cdr3_nt: TGTGCCAGCAGCCGAGACAGGGCGGACACCGGGGAGCTGTTTTTT

v_call: TRBV6-5
d_call: -
clone_size: -
j_call: TRBJ1-1
cdr3_aa: CASSANTEAFF
cdr3_nt: TGTGCCAGCAGTGCGAACACTGAAGCTTTCTTT

v_call: TRBV5-1
d_call: -
clone_size: once
j_call: TRBJ2-7
cdr3_aa: CASSLGPEQYF
cdr3_nt: TGCGCCAGCAGCTTGGGCCCCGAGCAGTACTTC

v_call: TRBV5-4
d_call: TRBD2
clone_size: -
j_call: TRBJ2-3
cdr3_aa: CASSSTSRSTDTQYF
cdr3_nt: TGTGCCAGCAGCTCGACTAGCCGAAGCACAGATACGCAGTATTTT

v_call: TRBV6-5
d_call: TRBD2
clone_size: -
j_call: TRBJ2-1
cdr3_aa: CASRLGLAGVHEQFF
cdr3_nt: TGTGCCAGCAGACTTGGACTAGCGGGAGTTCATGAGCAGTTCTTC

v_call: TRBV5-1
d_call: -
clone_size: -
j_call: TRBJ2-3
cdr3_aa: CASSLRDSGQGGTQYF
cdr3_nt: TGCGCCAGCAGCTTGAGGGATAGCGGACAAGGGGGTACGCAGTATTTT

v_call: TRBV5-1
d_call: TRBD2
clone_size: -
j_call: TRBJ2-2
cdr3_aa: CASSLGAGAGTGELFF
cdr3_nt: TGCGCCAGCAGCTTGGGAGCGGGAGCGGGCACCGGGGAGCTGTTTTTT

v_call: TRBV7-9
d_call: TRBD2
clone_size: -
j_call: TRBJ2-1
cdr3_aa: CASSLPLREGPRDNEQFF
cdr3_nt: TGTGCCAGCAGCTTACCTCTGCGGGAGGGCCCCCGCGACAATGAGCAGTTCTTC

v_call: TRBV9
d_call: TRBD2
clone_size: -
j_call: TRBJ2-7
cdr3_aa: CASSVSGTSYEQYF
cdr3_nt: TGTGCCAGCAGCGTTAGCGGGACCTCGTACGAGCAGTACTTC

v_call: TRBV7-9
d_call: TRBD1
clone_size: -
j_call: TRBJ1-1
cdr3_aa: CASRFAGQGDTEAFF
cdr3_nt: TGTGCCAGCAGGTTTGCCGGACAGGGGGACACTGAAGCTTTCTTT

v_call: TRBV5-5
d_call: TRBD2
clone_size: -
j_call: TRBJ2-3
cdr3_aa: CASTLAGTDTQYF
cdr3_nt: TGTGCCAGCACCTTAGCGGGAACAGATACGCAGTATTTT

v_call: TRBV4-2
d_call: -
clone_size: -
j_call: TRBJ1-2
cdr3_aa: CASSQAYLTGTNYGYTF
cdr3_nt: TGTGCCAGCAGCCAGGCTTATCTAACAGGGACAAACTATGGCTACACCTTC

v_call: TRBV11-2
d_call: TRBD1
clone_size: -
j_call: TRBJ1-2
cdr3_aa: CASRPGQGSGYGYTF
cdr3_nt: TGTGCCAGCAGGCCGGGACAGGGTAGTGGCTATGGCTACACCTTC

v_call: TRBV5-1
d_call: -
clone_size: -
j_call: TRBJ2-3
cdr3_aa: CASSLGTGTQYF
cdr3_nt: TGCGCCAGCAGCTTGGGTACAGGGACGCAGTATTTT

v_call: TRBV28
d_call: TRBD2
clone_size: few
j_call: TRBJ2-7
cdr3_aa: CASSFSGRAYEQYF
cdr3_nt: TGTGCCAGCAGTTTTAGCGGGAGGGCCTACGAGCAGTACTTC

v_call: TRBV9
d_call: -
clone_size: once
j_call: TRBJ2-7
cdr3_aa: CASSSGPAGPYEQYF
cdr3_nt: TGTGCCAGCAGCTCGGGGCCCGCGGGCCCCTACGAGCAGTACTTC

v_call: TRBV18
d_call: -
clone_size: -
j_call: TRBJ1-1
cdr3_aa: CASSPAGGGLNTEAFF
cdr3_nt: TGTGCCAGCTCACCAGCGGGAGGTGGCCTGAACACTGAAGCTTTCTTT

v_call: TRBV11-2
d_call: -
clone_size: -
j_call: TRBJ2-7
cdr3_aa: CASSPGGDHLGEQYF
cdr3_nt: TGTGCCAGCAGCCCTGGAGGGGACCACCTTGGGGAGCAGTACTTC

v_call: TRBV27
d_call: -
clone_size: -
j_call: TRBJ1-1
cdr3_aa: CASSLKGGTEAFF
cdr3_nt: TGTGCCAGCAGCTTGAAGGGCGGCACTGAAGCTTTCTTT

v_call: TRBV6-5
d_call: -
clone_size: -
j_call: TRBJ1-2
cdr3_aa: CASVGRADYGYTF
cdr3_nt: TGTGCCAGCGTCGGCAGGGCGGACTATGGCTACACCTTC

v_call: TRBV5-1
d_call: -
clone_size: -
j_call: TRBJ2-7
cdr3_aa: CASSAPTLIYRGEQYF
cdr3_nt: TGCGCCAGCAGCGCTCCCACCCTTATCTATCGGGGAGAGCAGTACTTC

v_call: TRBV7-2
d_call: -
clone_size: -
j_call: TRBJ2-7
cdr3_aa: CASSGEAYEQYF
cdr3_nt: TGTGCCAGCAGCGGGGAGGCCTACGAGCAGTACTTC

v_call: TRBV6-5
d_call: -
clone_size: once
j_call: TRBJ2-7
cdr3_aa: CASSPPAVSYEQYF
cdr3_nt: TGTGCCAGCAGTCCGCCCGCCGTTTCCTACGAGCAGTACTTC

v_call: TRBV4-1
d_call: -
clone_size: -
j_call: TRBJ2-6
cdr3_aa: CASSQQVGANVLTF
cdr3_nt: TGCGCCAGCAGCCAACAGGTGGGGGCCAACGTCCTGACTTTC